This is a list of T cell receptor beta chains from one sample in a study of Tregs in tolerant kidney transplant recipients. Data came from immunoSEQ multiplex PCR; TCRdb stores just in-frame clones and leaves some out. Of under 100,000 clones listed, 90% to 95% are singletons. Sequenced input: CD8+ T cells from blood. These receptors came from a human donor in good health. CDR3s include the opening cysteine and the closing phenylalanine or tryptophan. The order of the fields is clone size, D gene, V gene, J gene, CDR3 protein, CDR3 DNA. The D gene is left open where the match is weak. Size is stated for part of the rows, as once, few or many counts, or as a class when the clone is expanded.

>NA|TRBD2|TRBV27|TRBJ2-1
CASRITSADYNEQFF
TGTGCCAGCAGAATCACTAGCGCCGACTACAATGAGCAGTTCTTC
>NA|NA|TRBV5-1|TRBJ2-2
CASSFRTPKTGELFF
TGCGCCAGCAGCTTTAGGACCCCTAAAACCGGGGAGCTGTTTTTT
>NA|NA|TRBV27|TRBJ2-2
CASSFGTNTGELFF
TGTGCCAGCAGTTTCGGGACGAACACCGGGGAGCTGTTTTTT
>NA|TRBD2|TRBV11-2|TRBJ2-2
CASQAELAGSTGELFF
TGTGCCAGCCAAGCAGAACTAGCGGGGTCCACCGGGGAGCTGTTTTTT
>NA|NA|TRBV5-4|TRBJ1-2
CASSLRLPNYGYTF
TGTGCCAGCAGCTTGCGTCTACCGAACTATGGCTACACCTTC
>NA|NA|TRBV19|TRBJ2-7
CASSRIREAGETYEQYF
TGTGCCAGTAGTAGAATAAGAGAGGCCGGCGAAACCTACGAGCAGTACTTC
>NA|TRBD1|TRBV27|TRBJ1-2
CASSFLGQVTYGYTF
TGTGCCAGCAGTTTTCTGGGACAGGTGACCTATGGCTACACCTTC
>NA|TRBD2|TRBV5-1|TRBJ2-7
CASSGRGGTYEQYF
TGCGCCAGCAGCGGGCGGGGGGGCACCTACGAGCAGTACTTC
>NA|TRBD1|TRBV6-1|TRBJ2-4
CASSEGGTGPRNIQYF
TGTGCCAGCAGTGAAGGGGGGACAGGGCCAAGGAACATTCAGTACTTC
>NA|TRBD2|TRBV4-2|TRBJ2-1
CASSLASGGINEQFF
TGTGCCAGCAGCCTGGCTAGCGGGGGTATCAATGAGCAGTTCTTC
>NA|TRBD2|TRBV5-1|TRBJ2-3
CASSLGGGHSTDTQYF
TGCGCCAGCAGCCTGGGGGGAGGGCACAGCACAGATACGCAGTATTTT
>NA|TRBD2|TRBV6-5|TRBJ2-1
CASSYGTSGYNEQFF
TGTGCCAGCAGTTACGGGACTAGCGGTTACAATGAGCAGTTCTTC
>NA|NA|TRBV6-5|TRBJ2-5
CASTPRGGLETQYF
TGTGCCAGCACCCCTAGGGGTGGGTTAGAGACCCAGTACTTC
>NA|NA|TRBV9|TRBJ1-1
CASSVDGFPANGAFF
TGTGCCAGCAGCGTAGATGGATTTCCCGCGAATGGAGCTTTCTTT
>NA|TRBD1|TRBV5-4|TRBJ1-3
CASSLAGTGGSGNTIYF
TGTGCCAGCAGCTTGGCCGGGACAGGGGGCTCTGGAAACACCATATATTTT
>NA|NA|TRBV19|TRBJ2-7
CASRPQGGRYYEQYF
TGTGCCAGTAGGCCACAGGGAGGCCGCTACTACGAGCAGTACTTC
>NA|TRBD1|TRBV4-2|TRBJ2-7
CASSFGQASSYEQYF
TGTGCCAGCAGCTTCGGACAGGCGAGCTCCTACGAGCAGTACTTC
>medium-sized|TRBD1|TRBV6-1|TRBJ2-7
CASSDHAGTGSYEQYF
TGTGCCAGCAGTGACCACGCCGGGACAGGATCCTACGAGCAGTACTTC
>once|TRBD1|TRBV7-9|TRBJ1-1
CASSFRDSGTEAFF
TGTGCCAGCAGCTTTCGGGACAGCGGCACTGAAGCTTTCTTT
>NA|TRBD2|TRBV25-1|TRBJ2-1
CASSEGAGGQNEQFF
TGTGCCAGCAGTGAAGGGGCGGGGGGGCAGAATGAGCAGTTCTTC
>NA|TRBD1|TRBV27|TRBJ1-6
CASSLVTGGDSPLHF
TGTGCCAGCAGTTTGGTGACAGGGGGCGATTCACCCCTCCACTTT
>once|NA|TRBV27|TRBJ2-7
CASSPGTLRPYEQYF
TGTGCCAGCAGCCCCGGGACTTTGCGCCCCTACGAGCAGTACTTC
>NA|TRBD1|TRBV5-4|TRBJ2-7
CASSPPPLTGRVYEQYF
TGTGCCAGCAGCCCTCCGCCGTTGACAGGGAGAGTGTACGAGCAGTACTTC
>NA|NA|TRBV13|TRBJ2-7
CASSTTREQYF
TGTGCCAGCAGCACGACTCGCGAGCAGTACTTC
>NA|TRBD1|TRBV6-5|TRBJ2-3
CASSYETGISDTQYF
TGTGCCAGCAGTTACGAGACAGGGATTTCAGATACGCAGTATTTT
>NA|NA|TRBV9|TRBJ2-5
CASSGPAGGPGETQYF
TGTGCCAGCAGCGGTCCCGCAGGGGGGCCGGGGGAGACCCAGTACTTC
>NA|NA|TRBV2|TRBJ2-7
CASSVSGPYEQYF
TGTGCCAGCAGTGTAAGCGGGCCGTACGAGCAGTACTTC
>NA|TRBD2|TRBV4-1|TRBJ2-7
CASSQDRREKYEQYF
TGCGCCAGCAGCCAAGATCGGCGGGAGAAATACGAGCAGTACTTC
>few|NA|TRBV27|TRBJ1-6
CASSSSWGPNSPLHF
TGTGCCAGCAGCTCTTCGTGGGGGCCTAATTCACCCCTCCACTTT
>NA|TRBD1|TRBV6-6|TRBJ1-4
CASSYDRVPPNEKLFF
TGTGCCAGCAGTTACGACAGGGTACCCCCAAATGAAAAACTGTTTTTT
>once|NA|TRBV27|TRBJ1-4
CASSPWGGEKLFF
TGTGCCAGCAGTCCCTGGGGGGGTGAAAAACTGTTTTTT
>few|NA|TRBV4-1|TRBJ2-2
CASSPRQAGELFF
TGCGCCAGCAGCCCGAGGCAAGCCGGGGAGCTGTTTTTT
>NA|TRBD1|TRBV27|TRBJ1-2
CASSSSTRDSTFYGYTF
TGTGCCAGCAGTTCATCTACCCGGGACAGCACTTTCTATGGCTACACCTTC
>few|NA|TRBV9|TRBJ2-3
CASSPGTQYF
TGTGCCAGCAGTCCTGGTACGCAGTATTTT
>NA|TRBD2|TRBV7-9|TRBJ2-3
CASCSGSTDTQYF
TGTGCCAGCTGTAGCGGGAGCACAGATACGCAGTATTTT
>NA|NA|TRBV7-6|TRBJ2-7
CASSHGQSYEQYF
TGTGCCAGCAGCCACGGACAGTCCTACGAGCAGTACTTC
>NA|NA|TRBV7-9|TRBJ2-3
CASGLRDFGTDTQYF
TGTGCCAGCGGGCTAAGGGACTTCGGCACAGATACGCAGTATTTT
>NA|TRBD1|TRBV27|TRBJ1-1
CASSLSIRTGRINTEAFF
TGTGCCAGCAGTTTATCGATCCGGACAGGGAGGATAAACACTGAAGCTTTCTTT
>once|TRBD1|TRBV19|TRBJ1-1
CASSTRGTENTEAFF
TGTGCCAGTAGTACCCGCGGGACAGAGAACACTGAAGCTTTCTTT
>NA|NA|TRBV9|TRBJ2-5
CASSVYSSAETQYF
TGTGCCAGCAGCGTCTACTCTAGTGCGGAGACCCAGTACTTC
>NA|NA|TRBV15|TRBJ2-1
CATSPTRNNEQFF
TGTGCCACCAGCCCGACGAGGAACAATGAGCAGTTCTTC
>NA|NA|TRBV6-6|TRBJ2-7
CASSLGQPTTYEQYF
TGTGCCAGCAGCCTCGGACAGCCAACAACCTACGAGCAGTACTTC
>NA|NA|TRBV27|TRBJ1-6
CASRRGAYNSPLHF
TGTGCCAGCCGACGGGGGGCATATAATTCACCCCTCCACTTT
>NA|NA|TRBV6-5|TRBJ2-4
CASSLSGLAKNIQYF
TGTGCCAGCAGTTTGTCGGGCTTAGCCAAAAACATTCAGTACTTC
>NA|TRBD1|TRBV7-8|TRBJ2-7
CASSQINRGWSSYEQYF
TGTGCCAGCAGCCAGATCAACAGGGGTTGGAGCTCCTACGAGCAGTACTTC
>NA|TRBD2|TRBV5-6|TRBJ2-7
CASTSGTSGTYEQYF
TGTGCCAGCACCTCCGGGACTAGCGGGACCTACGAGCAGTACTTC
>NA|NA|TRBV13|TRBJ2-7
CASSVGVSYEQYF
TGTGCCAGCAGCGTAGGGGTCTCCTACGAGCAGTACTTC
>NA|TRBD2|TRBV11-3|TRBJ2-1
CASSQTSDPYNEQFF
TGTGCCAGCAGCCAGACTAGCGATCCCTACAATGAGCAGTTCTTC
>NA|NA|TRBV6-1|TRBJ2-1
CASSLRPEGNEQFF
TGTGCCAGCAGTCTACGACCCGAGGGCAATGAGCAGTTCTTC